The 21 T cell receptor beta chains below all came from one sample that was sequenced in a study of blood T cell repertoires in COVID-19. The method was immunoSEQ multiplex PCR; TCRdb's version includes in-frame clones alone and lacks a portion of them. The sample has around 120,000 clones, around four fifths seen once; the top ten hold 5.9%. The sequenced material came from peripheral blood. These receptor sequences come from a man older than 75 with active or convalescent COVID-19.

This sequence joins TRBV10-3 and TRBJ1-5; a possible D gene is TRBD1 (5 bases). The CDR3 has 14 residues. Trimming took 5 bases from V and 0 from J, leaving 8 bases between them. Germline CDR1 and CDR2: ENHRY and SYGVKD. As DNA, the CDR3 is TGTGCCATCAGTAAACAGGATAGCAATCAGCCCCAGCATTTT. Its protein is CAISKQDSNQPQHF.

This chain links TRBV2 with TRBJ1-5, with D possibly matching TRBD1 (6 bases). V lost 6 bases, J lost 7 bases, and 19 bases lay in between. Germline V lookup: CDR1 SNHLY, CDR2 FYNNEI. This CDR3 has 15 residues. In nucleotides, the CDR3 is TGTGCCAGCAGCCGAGAGGGACATTCTGGGCAGCCCCAGCATTTT. It translates to CASSREGHSGQPQHF.

This chain connects TRBV11-1 to TRBJ2-7; 7 bases agree with TRBD2. This CDR3 is 15 amino acids long. Germline V gives CDR1 SGHAT, CDR2 FQDESV (reference sequence). V lost 1 base, J lost 1 base, and 4 bases stayed unmatched. CDR3 sequence (DNA): TGTGCCAGCAGCTTAGGGGCTAGCGGTTCCTACGAGCAGTACTTC. Translation gives CASSLGASGSYEQYF.

As DNA, the CDR3 is TGTGCCAGCAGCTTAGCGGCCTACGAGCAGTACTTC. Protein: CASSLAAYEQYF. The V and J genes are TRBV11-2 and TRBJ2-7; D is ambiguous. CDR1 is SGHAT, CDR2 FQNNGV, per germline. The CDR3 is 12 amino acids. V was pared by 1 base and J by 2 bases, with 3 bases between.

The chain's CDR3 is CASSERGASSYNEQFF. CDR3 DNA: TGTGCCAGCAGTGAACGCGGGGCCTCGTCCTACAATGAGCAGTTCTTC. The chain has TRBV2 and TRBJ2-1, with a possible D match to TRBD2 (6 bases). Looked up from germline, CDR1 is SNHLY and CDR2 is FYNNEI. V lost 2 bases, J lost 1 base, and 12 bases lay in between. The CDR3 has 16 residues.

V is TRBV4-3 and J is TRBJ2-3, with D possibly being TRBD1 (7 bases). V was pared by 3 bases and J by 5 bases, with 21 bases between. This CDR3 spans 17 amino acids. From germline, CDR1 is LGHNA and CDR2 YSLEER. The CDR3: CASSQTNRGSGGDTQYF. In DNA, the CDR3 is TGCGCCAGCAGCCAGACTAACAGGGGTTCCGGGGGAGATACGCAGTATTTT.

V and J are TRBV9 and TRBJ1-1; tentative D call: TRBD1 (5 bases). The CDR3 extends over 11 amino acids. Trimming removed 3 bases at V and 10 bases at J, with 10 bases between. The germline gives CDR1 SGDLS, CDR2 YYNGEE. CDR3 residues: CASSEQVGAFF. The CDR3 nucleotides are TGTGCCAGCAGCGAACAGGTCGGAGCTTTCTTT.

The chain couples TRBV5-4 to TRBJ2-7; 9 positions match TRBD1. V gave up 0 bases and J gave up 3 bases; unmatched junction bases: 4. Germline CDR1 is SGHNT and CDR2 is YYREEE (reference sequence). CDR3 length: 15 amino acids. The DNA for the CDR3 is TGTGCCAGCAGCTTGGACGGGACAGGGATCTACGAGCAGTACTTC. Translated, it gives CASSLDGTGIYEQYF.

The J gene is TRBJ1-4, the V gene TRBV10-1; TRBD1 aligns across 10 bases. From germline, CDR1 is WNHNN and CDR2 SYGVQD (reference sequence). V shed 8 bases and J 10 bases; nucleotides not matched to a gene: 10. The CDR3 extends over 14 amino acids. CDR3: CASSLGTGVGKLFF. The CDR3 bases are TGCGCCAGCTCGCTAGGGACAGGGGTTGGAAAACTGTTTTTT.

In nucleotides, the CDR3 is TGTGCCAGCAGCTGGGGGGACAGGGGTGAAGCTTTCTTT. Amino acid sequence: CASSWGDRGEAFF. The chain links TRBV5-4 to TRBJ1-1; TRBD1 agrees at 10 bases. The CDR3 runs to 13 residues. CDR1 is SGHNT, CDR2 YYREEE, per germline (reference sequence). V shed 3 bases and J 7 bases; nucleotides not matched to a gene: 3. The full variable domain, rest sourced from reference TRBV5-4 and TRBJ1-1, is ETGVTQSPTHLIKTRGQQVTLRCSSQSGHNTVSWYQQALGQGPQFIFQYYREEENGRGNFPPRFSGLQFPNYSSELNVNALELDDSALYLCASSWGDRGEAFFGQGTRLTVV.

This clone was counted between two and nine times. The chain uses TRBV6-6 and TRBJ1-4, with D possibly matching TRBD1 (6 bases). Trimming took 4 bases from V and 3 from J, leaving 12 bases between them. Germline CDR1 and CDR2: MNHNY and SVGAGI (reference sequence). The CDR3 spans 15 residues. This CDR3 reads CASSSSGAPNEKLFF. The CDR3, as DNA: TGTGCCAGCAGTTCCTCAGGGGCTCCTAATGAAAAACTGTTTTTT.

The chain combines TRBV5-6 with TRBJ2-1; 8 positions agree with TRBD1. CDR1 and CDR2 from the germline V gene are SGHDT and YYEEEE. The CDR3 spans 12 residues. V shed 5 bases, J shed 6 bases, and the junction held 1 base outside the gene matches. The CDR3 nucleotides are TGTGCCAGCAGGGGACAGGCCAATGAGCAGTTCTTC. Translated: CASRGQANEQFF.

This clone was detected ten times or more. The J gene is TRBJ2-5, the V gene TRBV4-1; 9 bases align to TRBD2. The J segment lost 1 base and the V segment lost 2 bases, leaving 2 bases of the junction unmatched. CDR1 is MGHRA, CDR2 YSYEKL, per germline. CDR3 size: 15 residues. CDR3 in DNA: TGCGCCAGCAGCCAAAGCGGGGGGACCCAAGAGACCCAGTACTTC. Protein: CASSQSGGTQETQYF.

CDR3 DNA sequence: TGTGCCAGCAGTTGGACAGGGAATCAGCCCCAGCATTTT. As protein: CASSWTGNQPQHF. The chain couples TRBV12-3 or TRBV12-4 to TRBJ1-5, with 8 bases matching TRBD1. The CDR3 spans 13 residues. With 4 bases clipped from V and 4 bases from J, the junction kept 0 bases outside the gene matches.

The J gene is TRBJ1-2, the V gene TRBV10-3; D uncertain. Germline V gene sequence: CDR1 ENHRY, CDR2 SYGVKD. The CDR3 runs 15 residues. Trimming took off 0 bases at V and 1 base at J, with 9 bases between the two ends. DNA of the CDR3: TGTGCCATCAGTGAGTCTGCCAGCGTTAACTATGGCTACACCTTC. This codes for CAISESASVNYGYTF.

The chain links TRBV28 to TRBJ1-2, with 8 bases aligning to TRBD1. V was pared by 9 bases and J by 9 bases, with 15 bases of the junction left unmatched. CDR1 MDHEN and CDR2 SYDVKM come from the germline V gene. The CDR3 contains 14 residues. CDR3 in DNA: TGTGCCAGTACCCCGCCGGGGACAGGCCGTAGCTACACCTTC. Its protein product is CASTPPGTGRSYTF.

The chain recombines TRBV29-1 with TRBJ1-2; D gene uncertain. Between the trimmed V and J ends, which lost 0 bases and 4 bases, there was a span of 9 bases. Germline-derived CDR1 and CDR2 are SQVTM and ANQGSEA. The CDR3 is 13 residues long. The CDR3 here is CSVEDQAPYGYTF. CDR3 in DNA: TGCAGCGTTGAAGATCAGGCCCCCTATGGCTACACCTTC.

This sequence joins TRBV7-9 and TRBJ2-2; 11 bases are a match to TRBD1. The CDR3 totals 15 residues. The V gene's germline CDR1 is SEHNR and CDR2 FQNEAQ (reference sequence). V shed 5 bases and J 7 bases; nucleotides not matched to a gene: 6. CDR3 in DNA: TGTGCCAGCAGCCTCGGACAGGGGGCGTTCGGGGAGCTGTTTTTT. Translation: CASSLGQGAFGELFF.

V and J are TRBV6-6 and TRBJ1-3, with TRBD1 identical over 11 bases. Germline V lookup: CDR1 MNHNY, CDR2 SVGAGI (reference sequence). V gave up 5 bases and J gave up 0 bases; unmatched junction bases: 3. This CDR3 has 16 residues. As DNA, the CDR3 is TGTGCCAGCAGTCCCGGGACAGGGGGCTCTGGAAACACCATATATTTT. Translation: CASSPGTGGSGNTIYF.

The chain employs TRBV4-2 and TRBJ1-2; D remains ambiguous. With 0 bases removed from V and 6 bases from J, the gap between germline ends came to 11 bases. Germline V lookup: CDR1 LGHNA, CDR2 YNFKEQ. CDR3 size: 14 residues. For the CDR3, the DNA is TGTGCCAGCAGCCAAGAAGCGGCCGGTAATGGCTACACCTTC. Translation gives CASSQEAAGNGYTF.

This rearrangement joins TRBV21-1 to TRBJ2-1; TRBD2 is the table's D call and was not checked against the DNA. TRBV21-1 is termed a pseudogene. This CDR3 region has 17 residues. Here the CDR3 DNA reads TGTGCCAGCCCTAAAAAGGTAACTAGCGGAAGTTACAATGAGCAGTTCTTC. It translates to CASPKKVTSGSYNEQFF.